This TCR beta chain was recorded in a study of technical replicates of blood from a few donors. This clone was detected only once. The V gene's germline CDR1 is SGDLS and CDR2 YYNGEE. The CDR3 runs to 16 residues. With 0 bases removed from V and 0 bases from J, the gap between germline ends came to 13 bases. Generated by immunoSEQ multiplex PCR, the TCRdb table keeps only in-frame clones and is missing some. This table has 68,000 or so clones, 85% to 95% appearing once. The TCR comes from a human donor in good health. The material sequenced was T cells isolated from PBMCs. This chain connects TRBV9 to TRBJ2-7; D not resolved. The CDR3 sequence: CASSVGGVVSSYEQYF. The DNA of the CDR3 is TGTGCCAGCAGCGTAGGAGGCGTAGTGAGCTCCTACGAGCAGTACTTC.